These T cell receptor beta chains were read from a single sample in a study of T-cell reconstitution after alpha-beta-depleted transplantation in children. TCRdb re-called the PCR reads through MiXCR, storing one row per CDR3 protein. The sample carries 500,000 or so distinct CDR3 sequences, 32% recorded once. This material consisted of PBMCs from the stem cell graft donor, taken from the stem cell graft. The receptors were sampled from a human donor who donated a stem cell graft to a child with aplastic anemia. The CDR3 runs from the conserved cysteine through the conserved F or W. A D gene is named only where the DNA matches it firmly. The listing skips clone size in some rows; elsewhere it reads once, few, many or a size class.

clone_size j_call cdr3_length d_call v_call cdr3_aa cdr3_nt
few TRBJ1-1 12 . TRBV7-9 CASSSTGVGAFF TGTGCCAGCAGCTCTACCGGGGTGGGGGCTTTCTTT
. TRBJ1-4 14 TRBD1 TRBV5-1 CASSLGQPNEKLFF TGCGCCAGCAGCCTGGGACAGCCTAATGAAAAACTGTTTTTT
. TRBJ2-3 14 . TRBV5-6 CASSKLETPDTQYF TGTGCCAGCAGCAAGCTAGAGACCCCCGATACGCAGTATTTT
few TRBJ2-3 18 TRBD2 TRBV6-4 CASSASPRTSGTTDTQYF TGTGCCAGCAGTGCCTCTCCTCGGACTAGCGGAACTACAGATACGCAGTATTTT
. TRBJ2-1 17 TRBD2 TRBV9 CASSVGGSGNSYNEQFF TGTGCCAGCAGCGTTGGGGGAAGCGGGAACTCCTACAATGAGCAGTTCTTC
. TRBJ2-1 14 . TRBV11-2 CASSLGIESDEQFF TGTGCCAGCAGCTTAGGGATTGAATCGGACGAGCAGTTCTTC
. TRBJ1-3 14 . TRBV11-2 CASSLDYEGNTIYF TGTGCCAGCAGCTTAGATTATGAAGGGAACACCATATATTTT
. TRBJ2-5 13 . TRBV12-3/TRBV12-4 CASSFLAWETQYF TGTGCCAGCAGTTTTCTGGCCTGGGAGACCCAGTACTTC
. TRBJ2-1 16 TRBD2 TRBV14 CASSHLAGAGYNEQFF TGTGCCAGCAGCCATCTAGCGGGAGCGGGCTACAATGAGCAGTTCTTC
few TRBJ2-3 14 TRBD1 TRBV25-1 CASSRDRGADTQYF TGTGCCAGCAGTCGGGACAGGGGGGCAGATACGCAGTATTTT
. TRBJ1-2 13 TRBD1 TRBV10-3 CAIRRDRDYGYTF TGTGCCATCAGACGGGACAGGGACTATGGCTACACCTTC
. TRBJ2-4 17 . TRBV7-2 CASSSPVEFWAKNIQYF TGTGCCAGCAGCTCCCCTGTTGAGTTTTGGGCCAAAAACATTCAGTACTTC
. TRBJ2-3 13 . TRBV3-1 CASRDNVADTQYF TGTGCCAGCAGGGATAACGTGGCAGATACGCAGTATTTT
. TRBJ1-2 18 . TRBV28 CASLGDRGWGSKIYGYTF TGTGCCAGCTTGGGGGATAGAGGCTGGGGTTCCAAGATTTATGGCTACACCTTC
few TRBJ2-7 14 . TRBV18 CASSPGAGVSEQYF TGTGCCAGCTCACCAGGTGCTGGGGTAAGCGAGCAGTACTTC
few TRBJ2-7 14 TRBD2 TRBV9 CASSPGASGYEQYF TGTGCCAGCAGCCCGGGAGCTAGCGGGTACGAGCAGTACTTC
few TRBJ2-1 15 TRBD2 TRBV30 CAWSVAGVSNNEQFF TGTGCCTGGAGCGTAGCGGGAGTTTCGAACAATGAGCAGTTCTTC
few TRBJ2-1 15 TRBD2 TRBV5-1 CASRAGLAGGNEQFF TGCGCCAGCAGGGCCGGACTAGCGGGAGGCAATGAGCAGTTCTTC
few TRBJ2-7 14 TRBD2 TRBV3-1 CASSQDLASGEQYF TGTGCCAGCAGCCAAGATTTGGCTAGCGGCGAGCAGTACTTC
many TRBJ1-1 17 TRBD1 TRBV7-8 CASSRRGTGLSNTEAFF TGTGCCAGCAGCCGAAGGGGGACAGGCCTATCGAACACTGAAGCTTTCTTT
. TRBJ1-2 15 TRBD1 TRBV12-3/TRBV12-4 CASSLAGTGRYGYTF TGTGCCAGCAGTTTAGCCGGGACAGGGCGCTATGGCTACACCTTC
. TRBJ2-7 18 TRBD2 TRBV6-5 CASSYRMIKRDRTNEQYF TGTGCCAGCAGTTACCGGATGATAAAGCGGGACCGCACGAACGAGCAGTACTTC
few TRBJ1-5 15 TRBD1 TRBV6-2/TRBV6-3 CASSHQTGGGQPQHF TGTGCCAGCAGCCACCAGACAGGGGGTGGTCAGCCCCAGCATTTT
. TRBJ1-5 13 . TRBV29-1 CSVLDGGKGPQHF TGCAGCGTCCTGGACGGAGGGAAAGGGCCCCAGCATTTT
. TRBJ1-1 15 . TRBV6-5 CASSSPGGDLAEAFF TGTGCCAGCAGTTCCCCGGGAGGAGACCTCGCTGAAGCTTTCTTT
. TRBJ2-1 14 TRBD2 TRBV5-1 CASASGGGYVEQFF TGCGCCAGCGCATCGGGAGGAGGTTACGTTGAGCAGTTCTTC
few TRBJ1-5 16 TRBD1 TRBV12-3/TRBV12-4 CASSLTGGAGNQPQHF TGTGCCAGCAGCTTGACAGGGGGCGCCGGCAATCAGCCCCAGCATTTT
. TRBJ2-5 12 . TRBV6-4 CASSDGVETQYF TGTGCCAGCAGTGACGGGGTAGAGACCCAGTACTTC
once TRBJ2-4 13 . TRBV3-1 CASSQGWRNIQYF TGTGCCAGCAGCCAAGGTTGGAGAAACATTCAGTACTTC
. TRBJ2-3 14 TRBD2 TRBV28 CASSFPGGLDTQYF TGTGCCAGCAGTTTTCCGGGAGGGTTAGATACGCAGTATTTT
. TRBJ2-2 17 TRBD2 TRBV30 CAWSVLFPSGRLGELFF TGTGCCTGGAGTGTACTTTTTCCTAGCGGGAGACTCGGGGAGCTGTTTTTT
. TRBJ2-3 12 . TRBV29-1 CSAWGAADTQYF TGCAGCGCCTGGGGGGCGGCAGATACGCAGTATTTT
few TRBJ1-5 15 . TRBV27 CASTPLDLSNQPQHF TGTGCCAGCACCCCCTTAGACCTTAGCAATCAGCCCCAGCATTTT
. TRBJ2-1 19 . TRBV4-2 CASSQSRGQPISSYNEQFF TGTGCCAGCAGCCAATCGCGGGGACAGCCCATCAGCTCCTACAATGAGCAGTTCTTC
. TRBJ1-5 16 . TRBV20-1 CSASYLSEDSNQPQHF TGCAGTGCTAGTTATTTGTCAGAAGATAGCAATCAGCCCCAGCATTTT
. TRBJ2-2 14 TRBD2 TRBV3-1 CASSLREFTGELFF TGTGCCAGCAGCTTGCGGGAGTTCACCGGGGAGCTGTTTTTT
. TRBJ1-1 12 TRBD1 TRBV6-1 CASIRGTGEAFF TGTGCCAGCATTCGGGGGACAGGTGAAGCTTTCTTT
. TRBJ1-2 14 . TRBV13 CASSPNRGAGGYTF TGTGCCAGCAGCCCGAACCGGGGGGCGGGTGGCTACACCTTC
few TRBJ1-2 13 . TRBV7-2 CASSLTWYYGYTF TGTGCCAGCAGCTTAACCTGGTACTATGGCTACACCTTC
. TRBJ2-1 16 TRBD2 TRBV7-2 CASSLGGTIFRGEQFF TGTGCCAGCAGCCTTGGAGGGACTATCTTCCGCGGGGAGCAGTTCTTC
. TRBJ2-2 14 . TRBV11-2 CASSLLVKTGELFF TGTGCCAGCAGCCTCCTGGTGAAAACCGGGGAGCTGTTTTTT
. TRBJ1-3 18 . TRBV5-1 CASSPGAGRDPSGNTIYF TGCGCCAGCAGCCCCGGGGCAGGGCGCGACCCCTCTGGAAACACCATATATTTT
. TRBJ2-1 14 TRBD2 TRBV30 CAWNGGRASNEQFF TGTGCCTGGAACGGCGGGAGGGCCTCCAATGAGCAGTTCTTC
. TRBJ2-7 16 TRBD2 TRBV7-3 CASSPSGEGPSYEQYF TGTGCCAGCAGCCCTTCGGGGGAGGGCCCCTCCTACGAGCAGTACTTC
many TRBJ2-7 12 TRBD1 TRBV29-1 CSVRDREGEQYF TGCAGCGTTCGGGACAGGGAGGGCGAGCAGTACTTC
few TRBJ2-3 16 TRBD2 TRBV5-1 CASSLSVGGDSDTQYF TGCGCCAGCAGCTTATCGGTGGGAGGGGATTCAGATACGCAGTATTTT
. TRBJ1-2 14 TRBD1 TRBV6-2/TRBV6-3 CASSTSGQGFIYTF TGTGCCAGCAGTACCTCGGGACAGGGGTTCATCTACACCTTC
. TRBJ2-7 12 . TRBV20-1 CSARRGFYEQYF TGCAGTGCTAGAAGAGGGTTCTACGAGCAGTACTTC